This T cell receptor (beta chain) stems from a study of cytomegalovirus exposure and HLA in healthy donors. Trimming pared 3 bases from V and 1 base from J, leaving 12 bases between. The CDR3 is made up of 15 amino acids. Germline-derived CDR1 and CDR2 are MNHEY and SMNVEV (reference sequence). Concerning this clone: Its antigen is currently unknown.

PCR involved 60 Vbeta and 13 Jbeta primers. Data came from immunoSEQ multiplex PCR; TCRdb stores just in-frame clones and leaves some out. This sample's table reports roughly 40,000 clones. General observations from the study: Reports indicate that TCR beta sequences accurately predicted the HLA-A and HLA-B alleles of most subjects.

The sequencing input was PBMCs. The TCR originated in a male donor in good health and CMV-seronegative. V gene TRBV27 combines with J gene TRBJ1-1; tentatively, D is TRBD1 (6 bases). The CDR3 DNA is TGTGCCAGCAGTTTGACCAGGGGATCGAACACTGAAGCTTTCTTT. Its translation: CASSLTRGSNTEAFF.